These T cell receptor beta chains were read from a single sample in a study of blood T cell repertoires in COVID-19. The assay was immunoSEQ multiplex PCR, and TCRdb's table has in-frame clones only and misses some. This table holds 200,000 to 300,000 clones, 84% found once. Sequences were obtained from peripheral blood. The source of these receptors is a man aged 40-49 years who had recovered from COVID-19. CDR3s include the opening cysteine and the closing phenylalanine or tryptophan. Each record gives: J gene, V gene, clone size, D gene, CDR3 protein, CDR3 DNA. A D gene is named only where the DNA matches it firmly. Rows give clone size only sometimes, using once, few, many, or a class for an expanded clone.

>TRBJ1-6|TRBV7-8|.|.
CASSPQGLLNSPLHF
TGTGCCAGCAGCCCGCAGGGCCTCCTTAATTCACCCCTCCACTTT
>TRBJ2-2|TRBV24-1|.|TRBD2
CATSAGLAGAGELFF
TGTGCCACCAGTGCAGGACTAGCGGGAGCCGGGGAGCTGTTTTTT
>TRBJ1-1|TRBV11-3|.|.
CASSASTGRVNTEAFF
TGTGCCAGCAGCGCTAGTACAGGGAGGGTGAACACTGAAGCTTTCTTT
>TRBJ1-1|TRBV4-1|.|.
CASSQEWNRDAFF
TGCGCCAGCAGCCAAGAGTGGAACAGGGACGCTTTCTTT
>TRBJ1-2|TRBV19|.|.
CASSIDGQRVYGYTF
TGTGCCAGTAGTATAGACGGACAACGGGTTTATGGCTACACCTTC
>TRBJ2-7|TRBV9|.|.
CASSVGSVLSYEQYF
TGTGCCAGCAGCGTAGGGTCAGTCCTCTCCTACGAGCAGTACTTC
>TRBJ1-1|TRBV4-3|.|TRBD1
CASSQGYDRANTEAFF
TGCGCCAGCAGCCAAGGCTACGACAGGGCGAACACTGAAGCTTTCTTT
>TRBJ2-7|TRBV10-3|.|TRBD2
CAISYSGTSGSYEQYF
TGTGCCATCAGCTACTCCGGGACTAGCGGGAGCTACGAGCAGTACTTC
>TRBJ2-7|TRBV11-3|.|TRBD2
CASLAGGSYEQYF
TGTGCCAGCTTAGCGGGGGGTAGCTACGAGCAGTACTTC
>TRBJ1-4|TRBV12-3/TRBV12-4|.|.
CASSGGPDEKLFF
TGTGCCAGCAGCGGGGGGCCGGATGAAAAACTGTTTTTT
>TRBJ2-7|TRBV18|.|.
CASSTADYEQYF
TGTGCCAGCTCAACAGCTGATTACGAGCAGTACTTC
>TRBJ1-5|TRBV6-2/TRBV6-3|.|TRBD1
CASSYSGQTGQPQHF
TGTGCCAGCAGTTACTCGGGACAGACCGGGCAGCCCCAGCATTTT
>TRBJ1-5|TRBV19|.|TRBD1
CASTGTGARQPQHF
TGTGCCAGTACCGGGACAGGGGCACGCCAGCCCCAGCATTTT
>TRBJ2-3|TRBV4-3|few|.
CASSPWGHTGDTQYF
TGCGCCAGCAGCCCGTGGGGGCACACGGGAGATACGCAGTATTTT
>TRBJ1-2|TRBV18|once|.
CASSPPGGADYGYTF
TGTGCCAGCTCACCACCGGGGGGGGCGGACTATGGCTACACCTTC